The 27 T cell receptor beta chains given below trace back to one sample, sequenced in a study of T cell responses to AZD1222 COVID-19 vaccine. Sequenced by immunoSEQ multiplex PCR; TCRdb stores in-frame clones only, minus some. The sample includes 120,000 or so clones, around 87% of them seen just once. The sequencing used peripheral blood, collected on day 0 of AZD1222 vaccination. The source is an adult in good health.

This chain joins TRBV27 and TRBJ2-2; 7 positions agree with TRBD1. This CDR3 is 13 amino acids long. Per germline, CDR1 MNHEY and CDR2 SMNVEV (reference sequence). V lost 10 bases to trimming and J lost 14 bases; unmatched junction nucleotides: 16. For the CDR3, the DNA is TGTGCCACCCCGGGACAGTTTCAGACGGGTCTGTTTTTT. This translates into CATPGQFQTGLFF.

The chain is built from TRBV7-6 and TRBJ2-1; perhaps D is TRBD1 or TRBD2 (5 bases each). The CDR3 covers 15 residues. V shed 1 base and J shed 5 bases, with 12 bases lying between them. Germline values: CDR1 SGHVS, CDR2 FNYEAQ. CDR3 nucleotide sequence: TGTGCCAGCAGCTTAGGACCGGGGCAAAACAATGAGCAGTTCTTC. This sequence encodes CASSLGPGQNNEQFF.

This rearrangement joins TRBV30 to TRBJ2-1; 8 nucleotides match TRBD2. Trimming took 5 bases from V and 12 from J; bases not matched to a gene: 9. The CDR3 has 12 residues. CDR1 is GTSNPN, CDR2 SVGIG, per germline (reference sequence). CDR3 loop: CAWAPGLEVQFF. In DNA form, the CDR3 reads TGTGCCTGGGCTCCGGGACTAGAGGTGCAGTTCTTC.

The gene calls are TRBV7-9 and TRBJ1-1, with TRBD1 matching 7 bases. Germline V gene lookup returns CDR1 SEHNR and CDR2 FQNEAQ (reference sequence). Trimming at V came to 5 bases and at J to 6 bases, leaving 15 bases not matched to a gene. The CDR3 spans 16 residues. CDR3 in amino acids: CASSTSGGQVGPEAFF. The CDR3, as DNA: TGTGCCAGCAGCACTTCAGGAGGACAGGTCGGCCCTGAAGCTTTCTTT.

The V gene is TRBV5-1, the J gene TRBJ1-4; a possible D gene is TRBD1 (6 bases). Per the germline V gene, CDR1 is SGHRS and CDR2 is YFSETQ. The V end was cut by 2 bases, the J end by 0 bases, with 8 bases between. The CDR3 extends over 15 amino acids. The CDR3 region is CASSLAGATNEKLFF. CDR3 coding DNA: TGCGCCAGCAGCTTAGCAGGGGCAACTAATGAAAAACTGTTTTTT.

CDR3 coding DNA: TGTGCCAGCACCGGACTAGCGGGAACCTATACGCAGTATTTT. Translated: CASTGLAGTYTQYF. The genes are TRBV28 and TRBJ2-3; 12 nucleotides agree with TRBD2. The CDR3 is 14 amino acids. J lost 7 bases, V lost 7 bases, and 6 bases had no gene match. Germline assignment: CDR1 MDHEN and CDR2 SYDVKM.

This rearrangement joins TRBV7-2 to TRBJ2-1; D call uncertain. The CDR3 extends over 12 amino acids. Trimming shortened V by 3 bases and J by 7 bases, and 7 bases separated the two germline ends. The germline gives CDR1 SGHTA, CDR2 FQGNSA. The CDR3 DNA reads TGTGCCAGCAGCTTGTTTGAAAATGAGCAGTTCTTC. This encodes CASSLFENEQFF. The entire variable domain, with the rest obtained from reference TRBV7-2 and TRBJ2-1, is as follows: GAGVSQSPSNKVTEKGKDVELRCDPISGHTALYWYRQSLGQGLEFLIYFQGNSAPDKSGLPSDRFSAERTGGSVSTLTIQRTQQEDSAVYLCASSLFENEQFFGPGTRLTVL.

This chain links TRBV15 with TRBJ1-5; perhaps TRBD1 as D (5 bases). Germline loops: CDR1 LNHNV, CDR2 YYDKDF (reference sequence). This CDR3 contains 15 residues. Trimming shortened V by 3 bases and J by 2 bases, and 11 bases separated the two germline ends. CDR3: CATSRVGGGNQPQHF. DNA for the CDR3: TGTGCCACCAGCAGGGTGGGGGGGGGCAATCAGCCCCAGCATTTT.

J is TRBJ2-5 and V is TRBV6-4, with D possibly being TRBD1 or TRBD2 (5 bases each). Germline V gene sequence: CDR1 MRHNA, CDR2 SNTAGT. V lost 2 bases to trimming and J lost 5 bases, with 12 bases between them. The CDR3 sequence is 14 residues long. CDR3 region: CASSDERGRETQYF. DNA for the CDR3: TGTGCCAGCAGTGACGAGAGGGGTCGGGAGACCCAGTACTTC.

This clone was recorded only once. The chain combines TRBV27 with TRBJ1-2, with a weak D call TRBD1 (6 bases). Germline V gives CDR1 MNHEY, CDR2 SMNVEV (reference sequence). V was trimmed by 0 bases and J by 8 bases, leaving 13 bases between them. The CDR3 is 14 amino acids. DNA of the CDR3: TGTGCCAGCAGTTTATCGGCAGGGGCGAACGGCTACACCTTC. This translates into CASSLSAGANGYTF.

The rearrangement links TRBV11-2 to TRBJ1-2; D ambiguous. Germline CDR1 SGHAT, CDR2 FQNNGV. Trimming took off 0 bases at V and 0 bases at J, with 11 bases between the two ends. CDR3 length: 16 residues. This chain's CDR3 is CASSLEWVGSNYGYTF. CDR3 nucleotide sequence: TGTGCCAGCAGCTTAGAATGGGTAGGGTCTAACTATGGCTACACCTTC.

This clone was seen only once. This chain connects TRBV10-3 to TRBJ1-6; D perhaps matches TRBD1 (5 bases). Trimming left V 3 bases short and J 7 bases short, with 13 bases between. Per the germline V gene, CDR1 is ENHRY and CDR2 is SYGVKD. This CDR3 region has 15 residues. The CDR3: CAISEGLGDNSPLHF. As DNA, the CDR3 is TGTGCCATCAGTGAAGGTTTGGGGGACAATTCACCCCTCCACTTT.

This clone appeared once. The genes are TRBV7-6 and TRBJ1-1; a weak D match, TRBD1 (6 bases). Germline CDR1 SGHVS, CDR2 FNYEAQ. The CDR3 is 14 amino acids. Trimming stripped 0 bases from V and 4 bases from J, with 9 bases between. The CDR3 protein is CASSLAQGGTEAFF. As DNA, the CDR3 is TGTGCCAGCAGCTTAGCGCAAGGGGGCACTGAAGCTTTCTTT.

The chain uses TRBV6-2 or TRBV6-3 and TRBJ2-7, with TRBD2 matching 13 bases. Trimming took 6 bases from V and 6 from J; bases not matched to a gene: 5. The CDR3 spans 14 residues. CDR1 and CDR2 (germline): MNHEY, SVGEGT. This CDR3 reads CASSRTSGRFEQYF. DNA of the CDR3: TGTGCCAGCAGCCGGACTAGCGGGAGATTCGAGCAGTACTTC.

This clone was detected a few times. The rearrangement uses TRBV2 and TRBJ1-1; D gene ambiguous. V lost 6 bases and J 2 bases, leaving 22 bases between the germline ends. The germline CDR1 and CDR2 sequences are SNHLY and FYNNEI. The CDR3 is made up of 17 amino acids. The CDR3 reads CASSDLIGLSKNTEAFF. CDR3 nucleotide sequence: TGTGCCAGCAGCGATCTTATCGGACTCAGCAAAAACACTGAAGCTTTCTTT.

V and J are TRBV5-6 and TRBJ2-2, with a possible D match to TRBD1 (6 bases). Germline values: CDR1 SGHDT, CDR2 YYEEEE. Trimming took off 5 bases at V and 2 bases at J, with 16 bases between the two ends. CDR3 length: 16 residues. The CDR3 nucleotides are TGTGCCAGCAGTTATCCTGGGACACGCAACACCGGGGAGCTGTTTTTT. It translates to CASSYPGTRNTGELFF.

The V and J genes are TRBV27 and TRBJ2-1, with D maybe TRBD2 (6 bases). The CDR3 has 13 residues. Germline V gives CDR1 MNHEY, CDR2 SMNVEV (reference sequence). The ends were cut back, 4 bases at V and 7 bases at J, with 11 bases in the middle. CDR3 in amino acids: CASSSTAGNEQFF. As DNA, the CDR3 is TGTGCCAGCAGTTCGACTGCGGGGAATGAGCAGTTCTTC.

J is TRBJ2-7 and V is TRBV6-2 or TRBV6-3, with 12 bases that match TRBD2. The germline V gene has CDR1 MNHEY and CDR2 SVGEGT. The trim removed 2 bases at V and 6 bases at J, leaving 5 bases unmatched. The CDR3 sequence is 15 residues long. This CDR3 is CASSYPRLAGVEQYF. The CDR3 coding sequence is TGTGCCAGCAGTTACCCTCGACTAGCGGGAGTCGAGCAGTACTTC.

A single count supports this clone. The CDR3 bases are TGTGCCAGCAGCTTTCGACTAGCGGGGGCCGGACAAGGCATTCAGTACTTC. Its protein product is CASSFRLAGAGQGIQYF. V is TRBV3-1 (or the pseudogene TRBV3-2) and J is TRBJ2-4, with 12 bases matching TRBD2. The junction had 14 bases not matched to a gene; V was cut back by 5 bases and J by 9 bases. Germline CDR1 LGHDT, CDR2 YNNKEL (reference sequence). This CDR3 is built from 17 residues.

Here the CDR3 DNA reads TGTGCCAGCAGTTTAAGTCTGGGTTCCTACAATGAGCAGTTCTTC. As protein: CASSLSLGSYNEQFF. This sequence joins TRBV28 and TRBJ2-1; D is undetermined. V was shortened by 2 bases and J by 1 base, with 9 bases between the two germline ends. Germline assignment: CDR1 MDHEN and CDR2 SYDVKM. This CDR3 has 15 amino acids.

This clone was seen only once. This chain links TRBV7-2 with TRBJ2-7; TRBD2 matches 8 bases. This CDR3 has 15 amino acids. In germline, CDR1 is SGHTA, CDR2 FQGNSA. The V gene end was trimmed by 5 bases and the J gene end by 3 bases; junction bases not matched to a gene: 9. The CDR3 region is CASSPTSGGRYEQYF. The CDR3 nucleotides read TGTGCCAGCAGCCCTACTAGCGGAGGGCGCTACGAGCAGTACTTC.

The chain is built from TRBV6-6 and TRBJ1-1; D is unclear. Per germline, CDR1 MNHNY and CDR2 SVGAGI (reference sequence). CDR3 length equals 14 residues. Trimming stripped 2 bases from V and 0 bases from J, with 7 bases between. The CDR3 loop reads CASSYRQLNTEAFF. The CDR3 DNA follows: TGTGCCAGCAGTTACCGGCAACTGAACACTGAAGCTTTCTTT.

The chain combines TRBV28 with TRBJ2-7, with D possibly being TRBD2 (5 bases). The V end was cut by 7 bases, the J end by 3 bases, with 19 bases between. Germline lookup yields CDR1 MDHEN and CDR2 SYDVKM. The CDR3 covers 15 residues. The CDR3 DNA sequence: TGTGCCAGCAACCGGCCCGGGGTCAGTAGCTACGAGCAGTACTTC. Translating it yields CASNRPGVSSYEQYF.

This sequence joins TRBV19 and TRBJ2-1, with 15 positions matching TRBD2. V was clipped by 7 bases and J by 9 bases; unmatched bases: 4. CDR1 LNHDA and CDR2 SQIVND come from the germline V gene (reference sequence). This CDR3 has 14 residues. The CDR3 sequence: CASTTGLAGGEQFF. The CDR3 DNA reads TGTGCCAGTACCACGGGACTAGCGGGAGGTGAGCAGTTCTTC.

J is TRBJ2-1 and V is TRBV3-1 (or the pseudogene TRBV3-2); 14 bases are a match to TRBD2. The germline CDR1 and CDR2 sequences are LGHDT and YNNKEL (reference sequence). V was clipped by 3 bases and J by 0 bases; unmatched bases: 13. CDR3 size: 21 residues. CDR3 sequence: CASSHPRGTSGGRGSYNEQFF. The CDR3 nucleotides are TGTGCCAGCAGCCACCCACGCGGGACTAGCGGGGGCCGGGGCTCCTACAATGAGCAGTTCTTC.

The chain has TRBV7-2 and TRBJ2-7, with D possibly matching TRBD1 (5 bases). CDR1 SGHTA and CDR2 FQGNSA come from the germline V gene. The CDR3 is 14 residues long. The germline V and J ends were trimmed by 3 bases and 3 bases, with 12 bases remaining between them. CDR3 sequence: CASSFRTGDYEQYF. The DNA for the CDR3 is TGTGCCAGCAGCTTTAGAACAGGCGACTACGAGCAGTACTTC.

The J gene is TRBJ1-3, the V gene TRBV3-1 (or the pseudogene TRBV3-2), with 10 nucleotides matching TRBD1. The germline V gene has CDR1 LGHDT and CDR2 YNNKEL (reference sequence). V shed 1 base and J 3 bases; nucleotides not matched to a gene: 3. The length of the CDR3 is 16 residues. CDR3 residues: CASSQGQGALGNTIYF. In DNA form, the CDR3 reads TGTGCCAGCAGCCAAGGACAGGGGGCGCTTGGAAACACCATATATTTT.